One sample yielded the 26 T cell receptor beta chains listed below, sequenced in a study of shared T cell receptors in the human thymus (dated by TCRdb to 2020 to 2022). The library came from the immunoSEQ multiplex PCR assay. TCRdb stores this immuneACCESS table with in-frame sequences only. Part of the clones is absent; in the studies checked, under half of the shortfall reflects unresolved V genes, and no reason is known for the rest. This sample has roughly 660,000 clones in its table, and around nine tenths of those were observed once. The top ten clonotypes cover 0.0095% to 0.013% of the sample. The sample was also linked to a second study, of human thymus T cells.

Sequenced sample: thymocytes. These TCRs come from a boy less than two years old with a congenital heart defect. Donor details come from another sample of the same person, matched by shared clones.

The V and J genes are TRBV4-3 and TRBJ2-5, with D possibly matching TRBD1 (6 bases). Germline V CDR1 and CDR2: LGHNA, YSLEER. This CDR3 contains 17 residues. V shed 0 bases and J shed 5 bases, with 19 bases lying between them. CDR3 in DNA: TGCGCCAGCAGCCAAGAGGGTCCCGCAGGGGCGAGGGAGACCCAGTACTTC. Translated: CASSQEGPAGARETQYF.

The rearrangement links TRBV5-1 to TRBJ2-2; 9 bases fit TRBD2. The CDR3 is made up of 16 amino acids. Germline-derived CDR1 and CDR2 are SGHRS and YFSETQ. The ends lost 5 bases at V and 3 bases at J; junction bases unmatched: 8. CDR3 in DNA: TGCGCCAGCAGATCCCATCTAGCGGGATACACCGGGGAGCTGTTTTTT. Residues: CASRSHLAGYTGELFF.

V gene TRBV28 combines with J gene TRBJ2-7; 11 bases are shared with TRBD1. The CDR3 extends over 15 amino acids. Per germline, CDR1 MDHEN and CDR2 SYDVKM. The V gene end was trimmed by 6 bases and the J gene end by 1 base; junction bases not matched to a gene: 5. For the CDR3, the DNA is TGTGCCAGCAGCCTTGGGACAGGGGGATCCTACGAGCAGTACTTC. It codes for CASSLGTGGSYEQYF. Combining the CDR3 with reference TRBV28 and TRBJ2-7 gives the whole variable domain DVKVTQSSRYLVKRTGEKVFLECVQDMDHENMFWYRQDPGLGLRLIYFSYDVKMKEKGDIPEGYSVSREKKERFSLILESASTNQTSMYLCASSLGTGGSYEQYFGPGTRLTVT.

This clone was seen more than once but under ten times. The chain uses TRBV27 and TRBJ2-6; D may be TRBD1 (6 bases). Germline V gene sequence: CDR1 MNHEY, CDR2 SMNVEV (reference sequence). The V gene lost 6 bases and the J gene lost 4 bases, with 16 bases spanning the gap. This CDR3 has 16 amino acids. Written as DNA, the CDR3 is TGTGCCAGCAGCAACAGGGACGGGGCCGGGGCCAACGTCCTGACTTTC. Its translation is CASSNRDGAGANVLTF.

This clone turned up a few times. The rearrangement joins TRBV7-9 to TRBJ1-4, with D possibly matching TRBD1 (5 bases). The germline V and J ends were trimmed by 1 base and 12 bases, with 6 bases remaining between them. CDR1 and CDR2 (germline): SEHNR, FQNEAQ (reference sequence). The CDR3 has 11 amino acids. Here the CDR3 reads CASSLEGELFF. For the CDR3, the DNA is TGTGCCAGCAGCTTAGAAGGGGAACTGTTTTTT.

The CDR3 is CASSLWGDRADTQYF. The CDR3 region has the DNA TGTGCCAGCAGTTTATGGGGCGACAGGGCAGATACGCAGTATTTT. The chain carries TRBV27 and TRBJ2-3, with 7 bases aligning to TRBD1. Germline V gene sequence: CDR1 MNHEY, CDR2 SMNVEV (reference sequence). After removal of 1 base from V and 4 bases from J, the junction contained 5 bases not matched to a gene. The CDR3 has 15 amino acids.

This rearrangement joins TRBV28 to TRBJ1-2, with TRBD1 matching over 9 bases. The trim removed 6 bases at V and 7 bases at J, leaving 6 bases unmatched. The CDR3 loop spans 13 amino acids. The germline gives CDR1 MDHEN, CDR2 SYDVKM. The CDR3 DNA follows: TGTGCCAGCAGCCCGGGACAGGGCATTGGCTACACCTTC. It is translated as CASSPGQGIGYTF.

This rearrangement joins TRBV4-1 to TRBJ2-5; D remains ambiguous. The V and J ends lost 0 bases and 8 bases respectively, with 7 bases between them. There are 12 residues in the CDR3. The germline gives CDR1 MGHRA, CDR2 YSYEKL. CDR3 sequence: CASSQDTITQYF. For the CDR3, the DNA is TGCGCCAGCAGCCAAGATACAATCACCCAGTACTTC.

The rearrangement joins TRBV27 to TRBJ2-6, with TRBD1 matching 9 bases. CDR1 and CDR2 (germline): MNHEY, SMNVEV (reference sequence). V shed 3 bases, J shed 0 bases, and the junction held 9 bases outside the gene matches. The CDR3 length is 19 residues. CDR3 amino acids: CASSLGPRDRASGANVLTF. The CDR3 DNA follows: TGTGCCAGCAGTTTGGGGCCCCGGGACAGGGCCTCTGGGGCCAACGTCCTGACTTTC.

V is TRBV27 and J is TRBJ2-2, with 14 bases lining up with TRBD2. After removal of 6 bases from V and 7 bases from J, the junction contained 7 bases not matched to a gene. This CDR3 has 16 amino acids. Germline CDR1 MNHEY, CDR2 SMNVEV (reference sequence). This CDR3 reads CASRGTSGRGSGELFF. The CDR3 nucleotides are TGTGCCAGCAGGGGGACTAGCGGGAGAGGTAGCGGGGAGCTGTTTTTT.

This clone came up a few times. The chain links TRBV7-9 to TRBJ2-5, with 10 nucleotides matching TRBD1. This CDR3 is 17 amino acids long. From germline, CDR1 is SEHNR and CDR2 FQNEAQ (reference sequence). V shed 1 base, J shed 5 bases, and the junction held 10 bases outside the gene matches. The CDR3 nucleotides are TGTGCCAGCAGCTTAGGGGTGGGACAGGGGCTCCCGGAGACCCAGTACTTC. Translation gives CASSLGVGQGLPETQYF. Variable domain in full (rest from reference TRBV7-9 and TRBJ2-5): DTGVSQNPRHKITKRGQNVTFRCDPISEHNRLYWYRQTLGQGPEFLTYFQNEAQLEKSRLLSDRFSAERPKGSFSTLEIQRTEQGDSAMYLCASSLGVGQGLPETQYFGPGTRLLVL.

This chain connects TRBV6-4 to TRBJ1-4, with 11 bases fitting TRBD1. CDR1 is MRHNA, CDR2 SNTAGT, per germline. The length of the CDR3 is 15 residues. V gave up 6 bases and J gave up 8 bases; unmatched junction bases: 8. The CDR3 DNA follows: TGTGCCAGCAGCCCGGGACAGGGGGGAGAGGAAAAACTGTTTTTT. This translates into CASSPGQGGEEKLFF.

This chain connects TRBV6-7 to TRBJ2-7; 7 nucleotides agree with TRBD2. Being an ORF, TRBV6-7 has a function that is uncertain. V trimming: 6 bases; J trimming: 6 bases; junction bases outside the gene matches: 14. The CDR3 runs to 15 residues. CDR3 protein: CASRERTRSACEQYF. Here the CDR3 DNA reads TGTGCCAGCAGGGAACGGACTAGATCGGCATGCGAGCAGTACTTC.

The chain employs TRBV6-5 and TRBJ2-7, with TRBD2 identical over 13 bases. The CDR3 sequence is 15 residues long. V shed 4 bases and J 4 bases; nucleotides not matched to a gene: 4. The germline CDR1 and CDR2 sequences are MNHEY and SVGAGI. The CDR3, as DNA: TGTGCCAGCAGTTCCGGGACTAGCGGGATTTACGAGCAGTACTTC. Its translation is CASSSGTSGIYEQYF.

J is TRBJ2-6 and V is TRBV10-3; maybe TRBD2 (5 bases). The germline V gene has CDR1 ENHRY and CDR2 SYGVKD. Trimming stripped 1 base from V and 0 bases from J, with 16 bases between. This CDR3 spans 19 amino acids. CDR3 in amino acids: CAISEWGAELSSGANVLTF. The CDR3 nucleotides are TGTGCCATCAGTGAGTGGGGAGCGGAGTTAAGCTCTGGGGCCAACGTCCTGACTTTC.

The V call is TRBV5-1, the J call TRBJ2-1; 12 positions agree with TRBD1. The CDR3 runs 23 residues. V gave up 4 bases and J gave up 0 bases; unmatched junction bases: 23. From germline, CDR1 is SGHRS and CDR2 YFSETQ. CDR3 DNA sequence: TGCGCCAGCAGCGGCGGGACAGGGGGCGATTCGCTACTAGCGGGGAGCTCCTACAATGAGCAGTTCTTC. The encoded protein is CASSGGTGGDSLLAGSSYNEQFF. The variable domain in full, with the rest retrieved from reference TRBV5-1 and TRBJ2-1, is KAGVTQTPRYLIKTRGQQVTLSCSPISGHRSVSWYQQTPGQGLQFLFEYFSETQRNKGNFPGRFSGRQFSNSRSEMNVSTLELGDSALYLCASSGGTGGDSLLAGSSYNEQFFGPGTRLTVL.

The DNA of the CDR3 is TGTGCCAGCACCTATTGGGGGGGCACTGAAGCTTTCTTT. It is translated as CASTYWGGTEAFF. The chain is built from TRBV5-4 and TRBJ1-1; the D gene is possibly TRBD1 (5 bases). Deletions cut 6 bases from V and 4 bases from J, with 13 bases between. The germline V gene encodes CDR1 SGHNT and CDR2 YYREEE (reference sequence). CDR3 length: 13 residues.

V is TRBV6-7 and J is TRBJ2-5, with D maybe TRBD2 (6 bases). The J call may be incorrect, as the DNA end agrees better with TRBJ2-7. TRBV6-7 is designated an ORF whose function remains uncertain. This CDR3 spans 12 amino acids. DNA of the CDR3: TGTGCCACCGAGACTAGCTCCTACGAGCAGTACTTC. Protein: CATETSSYEQYF.

The chain employs TRBV5-1 and TRBJ1-5; 7 nucleotides line up with TRBD1. The J segment lost 2 bases and the V segment lost 0 bases, leaving 17 bases of the junction unmatched. The V gene's germline CDR1 is SGHRS and CDR2 YFSETQ. This CDR3 has 20 residues. CDR3: CASSLALTGDEENGNQPQHF. In DNA form, the CDR3 reads TGCGCCAGCAGCTTGGCCTTAACAGGGGATGAGGAGAATGGCAATCAGCCCCAGCATTTT.

The chain uses TRBV5-6 and TRBJ2-1, with a weak D call TRBD1 (6 bases). The V gene's germline CDR1 is SGHDT and CDR2 YYEEEE. The germline V and J ends were trimmed by 2 bases and 1 base, with 7 bases remaining between them. CDR3 length: 14 residues. CDR3 protein: CASSFTGSYNEQFF. The CDR3 DNA sequence: TGTGCCAGCAGCTTTACAGGGTCCTACAATGAGCAGTTCTTC.

The V and J genes are TRBV14 and TRBJ2-7; perhaps TRBD2 as D (6 bases). V shed 1 base and J shed 2 bases, with 18 bases lying between them. The CDR3 is 17 residues long. CDR1 and CDR2 from the germline V gene are SGHDN and FVKESK. The CDR3 DNA reads TGTGCCAGCAGCCAAGGGCTTTTGGGCGGGACGCCCTACGAGCAGTACTTC. It translates to CASSQGLLGGTPYEQYF.

This clone has more than one count but fewer than ten. The chain couples TRBV19 to TRBJ1-5; no reliable D call. CDR1 and CDR2 (germline): LNHDA, SQIVND (reference sequence). The CDR3 runs to 14 residues. Trimming cost V 8 bases and J 2 bases, with 13 bases left between them. The CDR3 is CASDWRRGNQPQHF. CDR3 nucleotide sequence: TGTGCCAGTGACTGGAGACGGGGCAATCAGCCCCAGCATTTT. Supplemented by reference TRBV19 and TRBJ1-5, the full variable domain reads DGGITQSPKYLFRKEGQNVTLSCEQNLNHDAMYWYRQDPGQGLRLIYYSQIVNDFQKGDIAEGYSVSREKKESFPLTVTSAQKNPTAFYLCASDWRRGNQPQHFGDGTRLSIL.

The genes are TRBV11-3 and TRBJ2-3; D not certain. The V gene's germline CDR1 is SGHNT and CDR2 YENEEA. V lost 5 bases and J lost 5, with 8 bases in between. This CDR3 has 12 amino acids. CDR3 coding DNA: TGTGCCAGCAGCCCCCGCGAAGATACGCAGTATTTT. The encoded protein is CASSPREDTQYF.

This clone was seen just once. The chain uses TRBV27 and TRBJ2-3; 10 positions match TRBD2. This CDR3 spans 15 amino acids. Germline CDR1 MNHEY, CDR2 SMNVEV (reference sequence). V trimming: 3 bases; J trimming: 4 bases; junction bases outside the gene matches: 4. CDR3 bases: TGTGCCAGCAGTTTGACTAGCGGGCTCGCAGATACGCAGTATTTT. This sequence encodes CASSLTSGLADTQYF.

In regard to this clone: At one end the junction does not follow the germline gene, possibly because of a read error. V is TRBV19 and J is TRBJ1-5; 7 nucleotides match TRBD1. CDR1 and CDR2 from the germline V gene are LNHDA and SQIVND (reference sequence). The CDR3 contains 15 residues. CDR3 DNA: TGTGCCAGTAATATCCGGGACAGTAGCGATCAGCCCCAGCATTTT. Its translation: CASNIRDSSDQPQHF. Full variable domain (remainder filled in from reference TRBV19 and TRBJ1-5): DGGITQSPKYLFRKEGQNVTLSCEQNLNHDAMYWYRQDPGQGLRLIYYSQIVNDFQKGDIAEGYSVSREKKESFPLTVTSAQKNPTAFYLCASNIRDSSDQPQHFGDGTRLSIL.

The chain joins TRBV9 to TRBJ1-2, with D unclear. Looked up from germline, CDR1 is SGDLS and CDR2 is YYNGEE. The length of the CDR3 is 12 residues. V lost 2 bases to trimming and J lost 6 bases, with 8 bases between them. CDR3 sequence: CASSVLGDGYTF. DNA of the CDR3: TGTGCCAGCAGCGTCCTCGGGGATGGCTACACCTTC.